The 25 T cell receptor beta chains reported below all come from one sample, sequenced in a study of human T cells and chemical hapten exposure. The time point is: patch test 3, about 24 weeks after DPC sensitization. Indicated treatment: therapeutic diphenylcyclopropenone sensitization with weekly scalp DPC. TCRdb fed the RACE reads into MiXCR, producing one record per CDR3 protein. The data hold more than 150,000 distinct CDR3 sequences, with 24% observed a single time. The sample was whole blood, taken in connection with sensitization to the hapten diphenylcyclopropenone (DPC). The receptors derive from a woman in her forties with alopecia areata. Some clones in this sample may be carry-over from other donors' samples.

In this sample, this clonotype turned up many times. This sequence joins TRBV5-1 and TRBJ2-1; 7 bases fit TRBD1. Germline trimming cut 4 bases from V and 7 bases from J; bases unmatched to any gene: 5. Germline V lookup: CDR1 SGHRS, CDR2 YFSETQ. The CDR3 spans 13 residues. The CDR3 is CASSTPTGNEQFF. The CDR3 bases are TGCGCCAGCAGCACCCCGACAGGGAATGAGCAGTTCTTC.

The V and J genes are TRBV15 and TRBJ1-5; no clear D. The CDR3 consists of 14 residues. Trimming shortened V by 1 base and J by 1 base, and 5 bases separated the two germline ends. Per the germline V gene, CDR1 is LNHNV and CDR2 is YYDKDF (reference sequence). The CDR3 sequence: CATSRGVSNQPQHF. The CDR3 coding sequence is TGTGCCACCAGCAGAGGGGTGAGCAATCAGCCCCAGCATTTT.

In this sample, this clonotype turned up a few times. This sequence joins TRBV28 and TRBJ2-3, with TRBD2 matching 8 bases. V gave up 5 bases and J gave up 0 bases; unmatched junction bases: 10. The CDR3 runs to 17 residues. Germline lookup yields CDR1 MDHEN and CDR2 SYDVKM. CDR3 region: CASSPPAGGGSTDTQYF. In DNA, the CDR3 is TGTGCCAGCAGTCCCCCTGCGGGAGGAGGGAGCACAGATACGCAGTATTTT.

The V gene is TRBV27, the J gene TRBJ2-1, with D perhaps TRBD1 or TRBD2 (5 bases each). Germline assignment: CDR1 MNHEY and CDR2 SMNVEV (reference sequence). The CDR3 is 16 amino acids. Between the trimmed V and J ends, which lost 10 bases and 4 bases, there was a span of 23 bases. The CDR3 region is CATAQLSGRGYNEQFF. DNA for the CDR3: TGTGCCACTGCCCAACTCTCGGGGCGAGGGTACAATGAGCAGTTCTTC.

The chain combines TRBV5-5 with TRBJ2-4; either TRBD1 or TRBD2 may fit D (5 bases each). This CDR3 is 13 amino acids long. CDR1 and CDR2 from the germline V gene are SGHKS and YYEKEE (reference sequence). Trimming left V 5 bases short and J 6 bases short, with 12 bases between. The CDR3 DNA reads TGTGCCAGCAGTCCCGGGGACGGAAACATTCAGTACTTC. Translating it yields CASSPGDGNIQYF.

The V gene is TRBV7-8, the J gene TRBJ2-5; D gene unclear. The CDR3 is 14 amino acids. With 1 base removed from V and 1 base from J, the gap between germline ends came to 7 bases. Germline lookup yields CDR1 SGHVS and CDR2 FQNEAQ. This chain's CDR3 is CASSLVGSQETQYF. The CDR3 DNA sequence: TGTGCCAGCAGCTTAGTAGGCAGCCAAGAGACCCAGTACTTC. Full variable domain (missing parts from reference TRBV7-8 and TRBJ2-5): GAGVSQSPRYKVAKRGQDVALRCDPISGHVSLFWYQQALGQGPEFLTYFQNEAQLDKSGLPSDRFFAERPEGSVSTLKIQRTQQEDSAVYLCASSLVGSQETQYFGPGTRLLVL.

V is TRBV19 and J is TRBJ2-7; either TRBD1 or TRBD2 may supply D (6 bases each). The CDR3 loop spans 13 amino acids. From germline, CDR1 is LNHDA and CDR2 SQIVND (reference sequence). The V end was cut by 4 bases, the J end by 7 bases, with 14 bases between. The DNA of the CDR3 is TGTGCCAGTAGTACCCTCCAGGGGAGGGAGCAGTACTTC. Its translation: CASSTLQGREQYF. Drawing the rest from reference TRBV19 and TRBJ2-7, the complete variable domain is DGGITQSPKYLFRKEGQNVTLSCEQNLNHDAMYWYRQDPGQGLRLIYYSQIVNDFQKGDIAEGYSVSREKKESFPLTVTSAQKNPTAFYLCASSTLQGREQYFGPGTRLTVT.

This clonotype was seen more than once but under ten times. As DNA, the CDR3 is TGTGCCAGCAGTTACTCGGTTGGGATAACGGGCGAGCAGTACTTC. Translating it yields CASSYSVGITGEQYF. The chain joins TRBV6-5 to TRBJ2-7; D unclear. The V gene's germline CDR1 is MNHEY and CDR2 SVGAGI. The length of the CDR3 is 15 residues. V lost 0 bases, J lost 6 bases, and 15 bases lay in between.

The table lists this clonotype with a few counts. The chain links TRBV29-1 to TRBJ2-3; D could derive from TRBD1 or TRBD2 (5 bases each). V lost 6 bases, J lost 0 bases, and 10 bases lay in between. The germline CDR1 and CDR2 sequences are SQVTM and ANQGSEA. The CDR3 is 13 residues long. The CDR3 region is CSVGTASTDTQYF. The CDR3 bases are TGCAGCGTGGGGACCGCTAGCACAGATACGCAGTATTTT.

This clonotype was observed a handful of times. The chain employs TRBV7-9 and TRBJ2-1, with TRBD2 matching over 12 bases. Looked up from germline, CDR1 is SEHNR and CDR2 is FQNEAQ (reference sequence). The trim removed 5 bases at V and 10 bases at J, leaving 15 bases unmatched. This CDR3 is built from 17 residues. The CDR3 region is CASSPRLAGERGEEQFF. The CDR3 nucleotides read TGTGCCAGCAGCCCTAGACTAGCGGGAGAGAGAGGTGAAGAGCAGTTCTTC.

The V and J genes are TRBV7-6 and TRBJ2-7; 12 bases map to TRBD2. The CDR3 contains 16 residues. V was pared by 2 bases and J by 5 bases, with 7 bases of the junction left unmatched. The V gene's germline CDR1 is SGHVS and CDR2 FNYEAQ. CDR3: CASSLMSSGRAHEQYF. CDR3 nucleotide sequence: TGTGCCAGCAGCTTAATGTCTAGCGGGAGGGCCCACGAGCAGTACTTC.

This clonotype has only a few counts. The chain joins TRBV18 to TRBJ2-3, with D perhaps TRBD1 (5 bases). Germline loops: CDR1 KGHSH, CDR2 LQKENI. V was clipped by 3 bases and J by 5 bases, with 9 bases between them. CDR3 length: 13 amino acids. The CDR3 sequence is CASSPYQGDTQYF. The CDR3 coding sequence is TGTGCCAGCTCACCGTACCAGGGAGATACGCAGTATTTT.

The CDR3 loop is CASSSDRGIEQYF. The CDR3 nucleotides read TGTGCCAGCAGCTCGGACAGGGGTATCGAGCAGTACTTC. The rearrangement links TRBV7-9 to TRBJ2-7; 9 nucleotides agree with TRBD1. J lost 6 bases, V lost 4 bases, and 4 bases had no gene match. Germline lookup yields CDR1 SEHNR and CDR2 FQNEAQ (reference sequence). The CDR3 loop spans 13 amino acids.

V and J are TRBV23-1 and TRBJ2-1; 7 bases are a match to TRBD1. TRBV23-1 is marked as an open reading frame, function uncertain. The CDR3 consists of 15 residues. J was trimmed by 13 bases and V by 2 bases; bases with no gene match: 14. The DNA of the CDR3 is TGCGCCAGCAGTCAAAGGTCCTGTGTGGGGACAGCTCAGTTCTTC. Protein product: CASSQRSCVGTAQFF.

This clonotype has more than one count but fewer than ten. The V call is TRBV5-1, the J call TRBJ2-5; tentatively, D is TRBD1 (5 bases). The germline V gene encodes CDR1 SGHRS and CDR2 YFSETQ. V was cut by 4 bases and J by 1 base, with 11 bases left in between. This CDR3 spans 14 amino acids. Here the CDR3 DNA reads TGCGCCAGCAGCCAACAGGAAATCCAAGAGACCCAGTACTTC. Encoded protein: CASSQQEIQETQYF.

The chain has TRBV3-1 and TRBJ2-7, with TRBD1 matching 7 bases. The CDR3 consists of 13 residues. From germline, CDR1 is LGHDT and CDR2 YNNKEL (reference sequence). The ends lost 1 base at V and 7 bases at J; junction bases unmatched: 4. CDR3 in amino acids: CASSQGTRGEQYF. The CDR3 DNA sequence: TGTGCCAGCAGCCAAGGGACCAGGGGGGAGCAGTACTTC.

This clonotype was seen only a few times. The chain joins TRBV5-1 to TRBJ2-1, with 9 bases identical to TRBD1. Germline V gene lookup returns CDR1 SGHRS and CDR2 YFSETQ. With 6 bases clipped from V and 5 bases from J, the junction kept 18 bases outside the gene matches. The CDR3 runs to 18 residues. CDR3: CASNIHLRWRDRDNEQFF. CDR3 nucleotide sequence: TGCGCCAGCAATATACATTTGCGGTGGCGGGACAGGGACAATGAGCAGTTCTTC.

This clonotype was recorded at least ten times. CDR3 coding DNA: TGTGCCAGCAGCTTAGCGTACCAAGAGACCCAGTACTTC. This sequence encodes CASSLAYQETQYF. The chain recombines TRBV7-2 with TRBJ2-5; D gene ambiguous. The V end was cut by 0 bases, the J end by 0 bases, with 2 bases between. Looked up from germline, CDR1 is SGHTA and CDR2 is FQGNSA. This CDR3 spans 13 amino acids.

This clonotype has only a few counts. The CDR3 region has the DNA TGTGCCAGCAGTGAAGGTGGGGCTAAGCAGTTCTTC. Protein: CASSEGGAKQFF. The chain couples TRBV2 to TRBJ2-1; D possibly corresponds to TRBD1 (5 bases). This CDR3 has 12 amino acids. With 1 base removed from V and 11 bases from J, the gap between germline ends came to 9 bases. In germline, CDR1 is SNHLY, CDR2 FYNNEI. The full variable domain, in which reference TRBV2 and TRBJ2-1 provide the parts outside the CDR3, is EPEVTQTPSHQVTQMGQEVILRCVPISNHLYFYWYRQILGQKVEFLVSFYNNEISEKSEIFDDQFSVERPDGSNFTLKIRSTKLEDSAMYFCASSEGGAKQFFGPGTRLTVL.

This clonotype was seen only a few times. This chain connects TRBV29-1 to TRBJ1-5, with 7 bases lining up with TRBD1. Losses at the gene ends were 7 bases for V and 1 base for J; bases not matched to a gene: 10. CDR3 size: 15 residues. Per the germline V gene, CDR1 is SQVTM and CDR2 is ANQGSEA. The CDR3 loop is CSAGGEGASNQPQHF. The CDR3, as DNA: TGCAGCGCGGGTGGTGAGGGGGCGAGCAATCAGCCCCAGCATTTT.

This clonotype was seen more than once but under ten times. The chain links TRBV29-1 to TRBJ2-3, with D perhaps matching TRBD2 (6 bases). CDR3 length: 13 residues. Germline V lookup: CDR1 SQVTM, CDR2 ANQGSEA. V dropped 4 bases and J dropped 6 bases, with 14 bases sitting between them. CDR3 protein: CSVGGVLSDTQYF. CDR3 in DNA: TGCAGCGTTGGCGGGGTACTTTCGGATACGCAGTATTTT.

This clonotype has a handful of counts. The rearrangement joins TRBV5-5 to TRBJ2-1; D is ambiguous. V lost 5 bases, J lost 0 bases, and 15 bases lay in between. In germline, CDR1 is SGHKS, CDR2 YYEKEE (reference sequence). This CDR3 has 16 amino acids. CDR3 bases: TGTGCCAGCAGGTTAGGGTTATATAGCTCCTACAATGAGCAGTTCTTC. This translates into CASRLGLYSSYNEQFF.

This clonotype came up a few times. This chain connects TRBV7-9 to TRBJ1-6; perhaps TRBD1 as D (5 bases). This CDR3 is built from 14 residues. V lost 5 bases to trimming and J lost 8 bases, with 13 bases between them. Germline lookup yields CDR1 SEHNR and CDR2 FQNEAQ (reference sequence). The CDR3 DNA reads TGTGCCAGCAGCCCGCAGGGCGGCGATTCACCCCTCCACTTT. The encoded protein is CASSPQGGDSPLHF.

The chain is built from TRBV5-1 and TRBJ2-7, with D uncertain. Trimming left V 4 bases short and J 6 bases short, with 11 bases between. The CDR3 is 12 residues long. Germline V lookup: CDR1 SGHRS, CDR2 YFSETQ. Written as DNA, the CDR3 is TGCGCCAGCAGCGAGGCATTGGGCGAGCAGTACTTC. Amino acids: CASSEALGEQYF. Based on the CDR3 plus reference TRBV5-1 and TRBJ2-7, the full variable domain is KAGVTQTPRYLIKTRGQQVTLSCSPISGHRSVSWYQQTPGQGLQFLFEYFSETQRNKGNFPGRFSGRQFSNSRSEMNVSTLELGDSALYLCASSEALGEQYFGPGTRLTVT.

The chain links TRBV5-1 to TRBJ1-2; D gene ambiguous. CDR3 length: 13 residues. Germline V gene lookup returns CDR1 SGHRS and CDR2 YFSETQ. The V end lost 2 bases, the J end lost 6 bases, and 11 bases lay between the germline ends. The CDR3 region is CASSFNDIDGYTF. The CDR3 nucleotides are TGCGCCAGCAGCTTCAACGACATCGATGGCTACACCTTC. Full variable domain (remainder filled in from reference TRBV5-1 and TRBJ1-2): KAGVTQTPRYLIKTRGQQVTLSCSPISGHRSVSWYQQTPGQGLQFLFEYFSETQRNKGNFPGRFSGRQFSNSRSEMNVSTLELGDSALYLCASSFNDIDGYTFGSGTRLTVV.